Shown below are 25 T cell receptor beta chains from a single sample sequenced in a study of beta chain features in type 1 diabetes. Expressed TCRB transcripts were sequenced, since all the RNA that had been isolated was reverse transcribed. Generated by immunoSEQ multiplex PCR, the TCRdb table keeps only in-frame clones and is missing some. This sample has hundreds of thousands of clones, with around 28% found just once. The sequencing sample was made of naive CD4+ T cells from blood. The receptors derive from a man between 18 and 29 years old in good health.

This clone was counted only a few times. The chain recombines TRBV15 with TRBJ1-5, with 11 nucleotides matching TRBD1. V dropped 1 base and J dropped 2; count of bases not matched to a gene: 4. The CDR3 contains 17 residues. The germline V gene encodes CDR1 LNHNV and CDR2 YYDKDF (reference sequence). The CDR3 here is CATSRGTGGEGNQPQHF. The CDR3 DNA follows: TGTGCCACCAGCAGAGGGACAGGGGGCGAGGGCAATCAGCCCCAGCATTTT.

The chain combines TRBV5-6 with TRBJ2-3; the D gene is possibly TRBD1 (6 bases). V dropped 5 bases and J dropped 6 bases, with 13 bases sitting between them. Germline assignment: CDR1 SGHDT and CDR2 YYEEEE. The CDR3 totals 13 residues. The CDR3 loop is CASRSTGWDTQYF. The DNA of the CDR3 is TGTGCCAGCAGGTCCACAGGGTGGGATACGCAGTATTTT.

The chain links TRBV18 to TRBJ1-2, with 8 nucleotides matching TRBD1. From germline, CDR1 is KGHSH and CDR2 LQKENI. The CDR3 spans 16 residues. The J segment lost 3 bases and the V segment lost 6 bases, leaving 12 bases of the junction unmatched. For the CDR3, the DNA is TGTGCCAGCTCCCTCGGACAGGGCGAGGATTACTATGGCTACACCTTC. As protein: CASSLGQGEDYYGYTF.

The chain has TRBV18 and TRBJ2-7, with 9 positions matching TRBD2. V shed 6 bases and J 3 bases; nucleotides not matched to a gene: 6. Germline CDR1 and CDR2: KGHSH and LQKENI. The length of the CDR3 is 14 residues. This chain's CDR3 is CASSSVSGSYEQYF. The CDR3 nucleotides read TGTGCCAGCTCGTCGGTTAGCGGGAGCTACGAGCAGTACTTC.

This clone was seen only a few times. The CDR3 nucleotides are TGTGCCAGCAGCTTAGGAGGGAACACCGGGGAGCTGTTTTTT. Its translation is CASSLGGNTGELFF. The chain has TRBV7-9 and TRBJ2-2; D gene uncertain. The CDR3 covers 14 residues. Germline CDR1 SEHNR, CDR2 FQNEAQ (reference sequence). The ends were cut back, 1 base at V and 1 base at J, with 4 bases in the middle.

This clone was found a few times. The rearrangement uses TRBV7-2 and TRBJ2-7, with no clear D. Germline-derived CDR1 and CDR2 are SGHTA and FQGNSA. The CDR3 length is 15 residues. The ends were cut back, 5 bases at V and 3 bases at J, with 17 bases in the middle. The CDR3 nucleotides read TGTGCCAGCAGCCCCCGGGCAGGCAGAGACTACGAGCAGTACTTC. Protein product: CASSPRAGRDYEQYF.

This clone appeared once. V gene TRBV5-1 combines with J gene TRBJ2-1, with 8 positions matching TRBD2. Germline lookup yields CDR1 SGHRS and CDR2 YFSETQ. J was trimmed by 8 bases and V by 2 bases; bases with no gene match: 9. CDR3 length equals 15 residues. CDR3 DNA sequence: TGCGCCAGCAGCTTACCGGGACTAGGTATGGATGAGCAGTTCTTC. Translated, it gives CASSLPGLGMDEQFF.

This rearrangement joins TRBV7-2 to TRBJ2-5, with D perhaps being TRBD1 or TRBD2 (5 bases each). Between the trimmed V and J ends, which lost 3 bases and 4 bases, there was a span of 12 bases. CDR1 is SGHTA and CDR2 is FQGNSA in the germline V gene. The CDR3 consists of 14 residues. The CDR3 DNA follows: TGTGCCAGCAGCTTGGGGACCCCGGTAGAGACCCAGTACTTC. This codes for CASSLGTPVETQYF. The variable domain in full, with the rest retrieved from reference TRBV7-2 and TRBJ2-5, is GAGVSQSPSNKVTEKGKDVELRCDPISGHTALYWYRQSLGQGLEFLIYFQGNSAPDKSGLPSDRFSAERTGGSVSTLTIQRTQQEDSAVYLCASSLGTPVETQYFGPGTRLLVL.

This clone showed up just a few times. The chain joins TRBV5-1 to TRBJ2-4; 9 bases fit TRBD1. Germline V gives CDR1 SGHRS, CDR2 YFSETQ. The CDR3 spans 14 residues. J gave up 8 bases and V 4 bases, and 7 bases lay outside the gene matches. CDR3 in amino acids: CASSLDRGADIQYF. The CDR3 DNA reads as TGCGCCAGCAGCCTCGACAGGGGGGCGGACATTCAGTACTTC.

The sample holds a few counts of this clone. The rearrangement joins TRBV25-1 to TRBJ2-5; D remains ambiguous. Germline V gene sequence: CDR1 MGHDK, CDR2 SYGVNS. CDR3 length equals 11 residues. V lost 7 bases and J lost 2, with 5 bases in between. CDR3 sequence reads: CASTLQETQYF. The CDR3 DNA reads TGTGCCAGCACCCTACAAGAGACCCAGTACTTC.

This clone was detected a few times. This sequence joins TRBV19 and TRBJ2-7, with D possibly being TRBD2 (6 bases). V was trimmed by 8 bases and J by 7 bases, leaving 24 bases between them. Per the germline V gene, CDR1 is LNHDA and CDR2 is SQIVND (reference sequence). This CDR3 comprises 15 residues. DNA for the CDR3: TGTGCCAGTTTGCCTCGGGGACCGGGAGAAGGGGAGCAGTACTTC. It codes for CASLPRGPGEGEQYF.

This rearrangement joins TRBV4-3 to TRBJ2-6; D gene uncertain. This CDR3 is 14 amino acids long. The V end lost 4 bases, the J end lost 0 bases, and 4 bases lay between the germline ends. Looked up from germline, CDR1 is LGHNA and CDR2 is YSLEER. CDR3 in amino acids: CASSLGSGANVLTF. For the CDR3, the DNA is TGCGCCAGCAGCCTCGGCTCTGGGGCCAACGTCCTGACTTTC.

V is TRBV25-1 and J is TRBJ1-4, with D hard to call. Trimming stripped 3 bases from V and 6 bases from J, with 14 bases between. CDR3 size: 15 residues. Germline V gene data show CDR1 as MGHDK and CDR2 as SYGVNS. The CDR3 coding sequence is TGTGCCAGCAGTGATCCCACAGTTAACCATGAAAAACTGTTTTTT. Amino acids: CASSDPTVNHEKLFF.

This clone was picked up a small number of times. This chain joins TRBV10-3 and TRBJ1-4; no clear D gene. Between the trimmed V and J ends, which lost 0 bases and 8 bases, there was a span of 7 bases. This CDR3 region has 13 residues. CDR1 and CDR2 (germline): ENHRY, SYGVKD. This CDR3 reads CAISESWQEKLFF. The DNA for the CDR3 is TGTGCCATCAGTGAGTCATGGCAGGAAAAACTGTTTTTT.

This clone was counted a few times. The rearrangement uses TRBV9 and TRBJ2-1, with 11 nucleotides matching TRBD2. CDR3 length: 15 amino acids. Germline CDR1 is SGDLS and CDR2 is YYNGEE. The J segment lost 6 bases and the V segment lost 4 bases, leaving 6 bases of the junction unmatched. This CDR3 reads CASSRGLAESNEQFF. CDR3 in DNA: TGTGCCAGCAGCCGGGGACTAGCGGAAAGCAATGAGCAGTTCTTC.

This chain connects TRBV7-9 to TRBJ2-1; 8 nucleotides match TRBD2. CDR3 length: 16 amino acids. With V trimmed by 2 bases and J by 7 bases, 10 bases remained unmatched. From germline, CDR1 is SEHNR and CDR2 FQNEAQ (reference sequence). In nucleotides, the CDR3 is TGTGCCAGCAGCTTAAGTCCCGGGAGGGCCAGGAATGAGCAGTTCTTC. Its translation is CASSLSPGRARNEQFF.

The chain combines TRBV6-5 with TRBJ2-1; 10 nucleotides line up with TRBD1. Germline V gene data show CDR1 as MNHEY and CDR2 as SVGAGI. The CDR3 extends over 16 amino acids. Trimming removed 2 bases from V and 5 bases from J; junction bases left unmatched: 6. In nucleotides, the CDR3 is TGTGCCAGCAGTTACGGGCTGGGACAGGGGAACAATGAGCAGTTCTTC. Translated, it gives CASSYGLGQGNNEQFF.

This clone was counted only a few times. The J gene is TRBJ2-1, the V gene TRBV29-1; tentatively, D is TRBD2 (6 bases). The CDR3 is 13 residues long. Germline V CDR1 and CDR2: SQVTM, ANQGSEA. The V end was cut by 5 bases, the J end by 2 bases, with 10 bases between. The DNA for the CDR3 is TGCAGCGTTCCGGGACTCGCCTACAATGAGCAGTTCTTC. Translation gives CSVPGLAYNEQFF.

The CDR3 DNA reads TGTGCCAGCAGCGTACAGGGAAGCACTGAAGCTTTCTTT. Its protein product is CASSVQGSTEAFF. V is TRBV9 and J is TRBJ1-1; the D gene is possibly TRBD1 (5 bases). Trimming stripped 1 base from V and 4 bases from J, with 8 bases between. CDR1 and CDR2 from the germline V gene are SGDLS and YYNGEE. The CDR3 length is 13 residues.

This clone turned up a few times. Sequence at one end of the junction differs from germline and may be a read error. The chain uses TRBV7-9 and TRBJ2-4; D possibly corresponds to TRBD2 (6 bases). The CDR3 is 14 amino acids. The germline gives CDR1 SEHNR, CDR2 FQNEAQ (reference sequence). CDR3 amino acids: CASSVAEAKNIQYF. The CDR3 DNA sequence: TGTGCCAGCAGCGTAGCGGAAGCCAAAAACATTCAGTACTTC.

This chain connects TRBV30 to TRBJ2-1, with D perhaps TRBD2 (5 bases). This CDR3 region has 12 residues. The V end was cut by 1 base, the J end by 12 bases, with 13 bases between. Germline CDR1 GTSNPN, CDR2 SVGIG (reference sequence). CDR3 sequence: CAWSAGSARQFF. The DNA of the CDR3 is TGTGCCTGGAGTGCGGGGTCGGCTAGGCAGTTCTTC.

The J gene is TRBJ2-2, the V gene TRBV4-3; tentatively, D is TRBD2 (6 bases). Looked up from germline, CDR1 is LGHNA and CDR2 is YSLEER. The CDR3 sequence is 16 residues long. V lost 1 base and J lost 0, with 9 bases in between. The CDR3 reads CASSQAPGANTGELFF. CDR3 nucleotide sequence: TGCGCCAGCAGCCAAGCTCCGGGAGCGAACACCGGGGAGCTGTTTTTT.

This chain connects TRBV13 to TRBJ2-2; no firm D call. The CDR3 has 12 amino acids. The germline CDR1 and CDR2 sequences are PRHDT and FYEKMQ (reference sequence). Trimming shortened V by 0 bases and J by 4 bases, and 0 bases separated the two germline ends. The chain's CDR3 is CASSLGTGELFF. DNA for the CDR3: TGTGCCAGCAGCTTAGGCACCGGGGAGCTGTTTTTT.

The gene calls are TRBV29-1 and TRBJ1-5, with 7 bases that match TRBD1. CDR3 length equals 13 residues. Germline trimming cut 6 bases from V and 7 bases from J; bases unmatched to any gene: 9. Per the germline V gene, CDR1 is SQVTM and CDR2 is ANQGSEA. The CDR3 sequence: CSVATGIGQPQHF. The CDR3 coding sequence is TGCAGCGTCGCGACAGGGATAGGCCAGCCCCAGCATTTT.

This sequence joins TRBV18 and TRBJ2-3; D gene ambiguous. The CDR3 consists of 15 residues. Germline loops: CDR1 KGHSH, CDR2 LQKENI. Trimming cost V 3 bases and J 0 bases, with 10 bases left between them. CDR3 nucleotide sequence: TGTGCCAGCTCACCCCGCTCCAGTAGCACAGATACGCAGTATTTT. This gives the protein CASSPRSSSTDTQYF.